What follows are 24 T cell receptor beta chains derived from one specimen sequenced in a study of blood T cell repertoires in COVID-19 (dated by TCRdb to 2020 to 2022). Receptors were amplified or captured by the immunoSEQ multiplex PCR assay. Imported from immuneACCESS, the table was reduced by TCRdb to in-frame sequences with V and J called. These copies leave out some clones; in studies compared against another copy, an unresolved V gene accounts for under half, and the cause of the remainder is not known. The sample records under 200,000 clones, around 85% of which are singletons. The top ten constitute roughly 5.7% of the sample. Sequenced material: PBMCs or T cells enriched from blood (not recorded which). The receptor set was obtained from a woman aged 40 to 49 with acute COVID-19.

The chain couples TRBV10-2 to TRBJ2-3; D gene uncertain. CDR3 length: 14 amino acids. Trimming took off 2 bases at V and 0 bases at J, with 6 bases between the two ends. The germline CDR1 and CDR2 sequences are WSHSY and SAAADI. The CDR3 loop is CASSEPFSTDTQYF. As DNA, the CDR3 is TGCGCCAGCAGTGAGCCTTTTAGCACAGATACGCAGTATTTT.

The rearrangement uses TRBV18 and TRBJ2-2; 8 bases map to TRBD1. Germline-derived CDR1 and CDR2 are KGHSH and LQKENI. J was trimmed by 0 bases and V by 0 bases; bases with no gene match: 3. This CDR3 has 17 amino acids. The chain's CDR3 is CASSPPGQAANTGELFF. DNA for the CDR3: TGTGCCAGCTCACCACCGGGACAGGCCGCGAACACCGGGGAGCTGTTTTTT.

The chain links TRBV5-5 to TRBJ1-1, with TRBD1 identical over 7 bases. V shed 4 bases and J 4 bases; nucleotides not matched to a gene: 4. Germline V CDR1 and CDR2: SGHKS, YYEKEE (reference sequence). The CDR3 runs to 13 residues. CDR3 amino acids: CASSTTGPTEAFF. The CDR3 DNA reads TGTGCCAGCAGCACGACAGGGCCCACTGAAGCTTTCTTT.

This chain links TRBV3-1 (or the pseudogene TRBV3-2) with TRBJ1-2; no clear D gene. The CDR3 contains 15 residues. V lost 4 bases and J lost 6, with 18 bases in between. CDR1 LGHDT and CDR2 YNNKEL come from the germline V gene (reference sequence). The CDR3 DNA follows: TGTGCCAGCAGCCCCCGGTCCGCCCCAACTAATGGCTACACCTTC. It translates to CASSPRSAPTNGYTF.

V gene TRBV7-2 combines with J gene TRBJ2-3; 13 bases line up with TRBD2. After removal of 3 bases from V and 4 bases from J, the junction contained 7 bases not matched to a gene. Germline-derived CDR1 and CDR2 are SGHTA and FQGNSA. This CDR3 has 17 residues. The CDR3 loop is CASSLRTSGRVPDTQYF. Here the CDR3 DNA reads TGTGCCAGCAGCTTGCGGACTAGCGGGAGAGTGCCAGATACGCAGTATTTT. Together with reference TRBV7-2 and TRBJ2-3, the CDR3 gives the full variable domain: GAGVSQSPSNKVTEKGKDVELRCDPISGHTALYWYRQSLGQGLEFLIYFQGNSAPDKSGLPSDRFSAERTGGSVSTLTIQRTQQEDSAVYLCASSLRTSGRVPDTQYFGPGTRLTVL.

V usage is TRBV10-2 and J usage is TRBJ2-3, with D perhaps TRBD2 (6 bases). This CDR3 has 13 residues. Germline V gene lookup returns CDR1 WSHSY and CDR2 SAAADI. V lost 6 bases to trimming and J lost 0 bases, with 7 bases between them. The CDR3 here is CASRSGSTDTQYF. The DNA of the CDR3 is TGCGCCAGCAGGAGCGGGAGCACAGATACGCAGTATTTT.

V gene TRBV20-1 combines with J gene TRBJ2-1; D not resolved. There are 10 residues in the CDR3. Germline assignment: CDR1 DFQATT and CDR2 SNEGSKA (reference sequence). With 6 bases removed from V and 6 bases from J, the gap between germline ends came to 6 bases. In nucleotides, the CDR3 is TGCAGTGCGCAGCGCAATGAGCAGTTCTTC. This codes for CSAQRNEQFF.

The chain joins TRBV30 to TRBJ2-7; 7 bases map to TRBD2. V trimming: 2 bases; J trimming: 6 bases; junction bases outside the gene matches: 4. The V gene's germline CDR1 is GTSNPN and CDR2 SVGIG (reference sequence). The CDR3 is made up of 12 amino acids. CDR3 in DNA: TGTGCCTGGAGTTATGGGGGGGGCGAGCAGTACTTC. Its translation: CAWSYGGGEQYF.

This chain joins TRBV5-5 and TRBJ1-2; D might be TRBD1 (5 bases). Trimming took off 0 bases at V and 6 bases at J, with 12 bases between the two ends. This CDR3 region has 14 residues. CDR1 is SGHKS, CDR2 YYEKEE, per germline (reference sequence). The DNA of the CDR3 is TGTGCCAGCAGCTTGGCGGGGGGTAGAAATGGCTACACCTTC. Its protein product is CASSLAGGRNGYTF.

This CDR3 reads CASSSGAGLAGNRGAYNEQFF. In DNA form, the CDR3 reads TGTGCCAGCAGCTCAGGGGCCGGACTAGCGGGAAATAGAGGGGCCTACAATGAGCAGTTCTTC. The gene calls are TRBV7-8 and TRBJ2-1; 12 bases align to TRBD2. The CDR3 runs 21 residues. The junction had 18 bases not matched to a gene; V was cut back by 4 bases and J by 2 bases. CDR1 is SGHVS, CDR2 FQNEAQ, per germline.

J is TRBJ2-3 and V is TRBV29-1; 14 bases line up with TRBD2. The J segment lost 6 bases and the V segment lost 3 bases, leaving 8 bases of the junction unmatched. The CDR3 has 16 amino acids. The germline CDR1 and CDR2 sequences are SQVTM and ANQGSEA. This chain's CDR3 is CSVEAGLAGGRDTQYF. The CDR3, as DNA: TGCAGCGTTGAGGCAGGACTAGCGGGAGGTCGGGATACGCAGTATTTT.

The V gene is TRBV5-1, the J gene TRBJ2-7, with D perhaps matching TRBD2 (5 bases). Germline V gives CDR1 SGHRS, CDR2 YFSETQ. This CDR3 region has 15 residues. The V end was cut by 1 base, the J end by 0 bases, with 11 bases between. In nucleotides, the CDR3 is TGCGCCAGCAGCTTGTTGGACTCCCTCTCCTACGAGCAGTACTTC. Protein product: CASSLLDSLSYEQYF.

The chain is built from TRBV19 and TRBJ1-1, with D maybe TRBD1 (6 bases). Trimming cost V 5 bases and J 2 bases, with 18 bases left between them. The CDR3 length is 16 residues. Germline-derived CDR1 and CDR2 are LNHDA and SQIVND (reference sequence). The CDR3 nucleotides are TGTGCCAGTAGTGGGCGCCCGGGACAAGATAACACTGAAGCTTTCTTT. It codes for CASSGRPGQDNTEAFF.

The chain uses TRBV6-5 and TRBJ1-5; a possible D gene is TRBD1 (6 bases). The V and J ends lost 8 bases and 2 bases respectively, with 16 bases between them. Germline-derived CDR1 and CDR2 are MNHEY and SVGAGI. CDR3 length: 15 residues. The CDR3: CASGGAGSGNQPQHF. CDR3 sequence (DNA): TGTGCCAGCGGGGGGGCAGGTAGTGGCAATCAGCCCCAGCATTTT.

The J gene is TRBJ2-7, the V gene TRBV20-1; D unresolved. V shed 3 bases and J shed 7 bases, with 22 bases lying between them. The CDR3 extends over 15 amino acids. CDR1 is DFQATT and CDR2 is SNEGSKA in the germline V gene (reference sequence). The CDR3 DNA sequence: TGCAGTGCTAGTAGCTTTTCTAGTCTCCAGCGTGAGCAGTACTTC. Encoded protein: CSASSFSSLQREQYF.

The chain employs TRBV4-1 and TRBJ1-3; TRBD1 is a possible D gene (5 bases). The CDR3 is made up of 18 amino acids. V gave up 1 base and J gave up 4 bases, with 20 bases separating them. The germline V gene has CDR1 MGHRA and CDR2 YSYEKL. The CDR3 loop reads CASSQVLVGQGRGNTIYF. The DNA for the CDR3 is TGCGCCAGCAGCCAAGTTTTGGTCGGTCAGGGAAGGGGAAACACCATATATTTT.

The chain joins TRBV6-6 to TRBJ2-7; TRBD2 aligns across 11 bases. Looked up from germline, CDR1 is MNHNY and CDR2 is SVGAGI (reference sequence). Losses at the gene ends were 5 bases for V and 0 bases for J; bases not matched to a gene: 6. The CDR3 contains 16 residues. CDR3 sequence reads: CASSAVAGGSSYEQYF. In DNA form, the CDR3 reads TGTGCCAGCAGTGCAGTAGCGGGAGGGAGCTCCTACGAGCAGTACTTC.

The J gene is TRBJ2-7, the V gene TRBV5-6; maybe TRBD2 (5 bases). The length of the CDR3 is 16 residues. Between the trimmed V and J ends, which lost 1 base and 0 bases, there was a span of 14 bases. In germline, CDR1 is SGHDT, CDR2 YYEEEE. CDR3 protein: CASSLLGERGSYEQYF. The CDR3, as DNA: TGTGCCAGCAGCTTGCTTGGGGAACGGGGCTCCTACGAGCAGTACTTC.

V is TRBV15 and J is TRBJ1-1; 10 bases line up with TRBD1. The CDR3 is made up of 15 amino acids. V dropped 5 bases and J dropped 1; count of bases not matched to a gene: 4. Germline loops: CDR1 LNHNV, CDR2 YYDKDF (reference sequence). The CDR3 bases are TGTGCCACCAGCCCAGACAGGGGGCCGAACACTGAAGCTTTCTTT. This translates into CATSPDRGPNTEAFF. Looking up the rest from reference TRBV15 and TRBJ1-1 gives the full variable domain: DAMVIQNPRYQVTQFGKPVTLSCSQTLNHNVMYWYQQKSSQAPKLLFHYYDKDFNNEADTPDNFQSRRPNTSFCFLDIRSPGLGDTAMYLCATSPDRGPNTEAFFGQGTRLTVV.

The chain links TRBV19 to TRBJ2-3; D is ambiguous. The length of the CDR3 is 15 residues. Trimming removed 2 bases at V and 7 bases at J, with 16 bases between. Germline lookup yields CDR1 LNHDA and CDR2 SQIVND (reference sequence). CDR3 nucleotides: TGTGCCAGTAGTATATCGGTTCTAGTGGTGCATACGCAGTATTTT. Translating gives CASSISVLVVHTQYF.

This clone was counted between two and nine times. The chain joins TRBV5-1 to TRBJ1-2, with TRBD1 as a possible D gene (5 bases). There are 13 residues in the CDR3. Germline V lookup: CDR1 SGHRS, CDR2 YFSETQ. V lost 4 bases and J 8 bases, leaving 15 bases between the germline ends. In DNA, the CDR3 is TGCGCCAGCAGCCCCGAGGGACTGTGGGGCTACACCTTC. It encodes CASSPEGLWGYTF. Drawing the rest from reference TRBV5-1 and TRBJ1-2, the complete variable domain is KAGVTQTPRYLIKTRGQQVTLSCSPISGHRSVSWYQQTPGQGLQFLFEYFSETQRNKGNFPGRFSGRQFSNSRSEMNVSTLELGDSALYLCASSPEGLWGYTFGSGTRLTVV.

The rearrangement joins TRBV6-5 to TRBJ2-4; D may be TRBD2 (5 bases). This CDR3 has 14 residues. Trimming left V 5 bases short and J 0 bases short, with 8 bases between. Germline V gene data show CDR1 as MNHEY and CDR2 as SVGAGI. For the CDR3, the DNA is TGTGCCAGCAGTCCGGGGTTAGCCAAAAACATTCAGTACTTC. The encoded protein is CASSPGLAKNIQYF.

V and J are TRBV25-1 and TRBJ2-1, with 7 positions matching TRBD1. Germline V gene sequence: CDR1 MGHDK, CDR2 SYGVNS. This CDR3 region has 15 residues. Germline trimming cut 3 bases from V and 4 bases from J; bases unmatched to any gene: 6. The CDR3: CASSDAEGAYNEQFF. CDR3 sequence (DNA): TGTGCCAGCAGTGATGCTGAGGGGGCTTACAATGAGCAGTTCTTC.

The table lists this clone with a count of one. This chain connects TRBV7-9 to TRBJ2-7; 7 nucleotides agree with TRBD2. The V and J ends lost 3 bases and 3 bases, in that order; junction bases with no gene match: 5. The CDR3 runs to 14 residues. Per the germline V gene, CDR1 is SEHNR and CDR2 is FQNEAQ (reference sequence). CDR3 in DNA: TGTGCCAGCAGCTTCCAGGGCGGGAGCTACGAGCAGTACTTC. Encoded protein: CASSFQGGSYEQYF.